The clone carrying this T cell receptor (beta chain) was recorded a few times. Its matching antigen is unknown. The entry originates in a study of early T cells in non-severe SARS-CoV-2 infection. TCRdb processed the 5' RACE reads anew with MiXCR; each CDR3 protein has one entry. This sample carries some 71,000 distinct CDR3 sequences, about 10% of them seen once, and the ten largest clones take 5% to 7%. Study findings and constraints: Matches to VDJdb favored anti-spike CD8 responses and missed private and CD4 specificities.

CDR1 is SQVTM, CDR2 ANQGSEA, per germline. Deletions cut 5 bases from V and 5 bases from J, with 9 bases between. CDR3 size: 11 residues. The source is an adult who was a healthcare worker with PCR-confirmed SARS-CoV-2 infection or an uninfected control (not recorded which). The chain uses TRBV29-1 and TRBJ2-5; D gene uncertain. The sequencing used whole blood, collected at baseline. The CDR3 bases are TGCAGCGTTTGGGATTCGGAGACCCAGTACTTC. Residues: CSVWDSETQYF.